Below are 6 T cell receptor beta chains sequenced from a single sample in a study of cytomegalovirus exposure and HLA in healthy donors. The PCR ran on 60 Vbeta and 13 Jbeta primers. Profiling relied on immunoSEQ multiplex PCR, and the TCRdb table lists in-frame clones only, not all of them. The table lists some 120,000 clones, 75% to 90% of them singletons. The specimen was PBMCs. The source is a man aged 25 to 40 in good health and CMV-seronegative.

This CDR3 is CASSTPPREQFF. The CDR3 region has the DNA TGTGCCAGCAGTACACCTCCGCGGGAGCAGTTCTTC. The gene calls are TRBV27 and TRBJ2-1; no firm D call. The CDR3 length is 12 residues. Between the trimmed V and J ends, which lost 5 bases and 10 bases, there was a span of 12 bases. Germline values: CDR1 MNHEY, CDR2 SMNVEV (reference sequence).

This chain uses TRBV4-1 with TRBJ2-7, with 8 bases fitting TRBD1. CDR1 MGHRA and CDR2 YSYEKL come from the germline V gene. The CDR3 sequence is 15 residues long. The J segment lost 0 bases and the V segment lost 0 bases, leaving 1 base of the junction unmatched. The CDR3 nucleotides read TGCGCCAGCAGCCAAGATGGGACAGGCTCCTACGAGCAGTACTTC. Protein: CASSQDGTGSYEQYF.

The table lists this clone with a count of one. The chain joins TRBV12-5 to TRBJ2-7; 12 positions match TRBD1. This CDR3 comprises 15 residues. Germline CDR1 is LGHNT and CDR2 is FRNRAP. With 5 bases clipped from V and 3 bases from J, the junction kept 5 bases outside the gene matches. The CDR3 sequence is CASGPGTGGFYEQYF. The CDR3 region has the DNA TGTGCTAGTGGTCCAGGGACAGGGGGCTTCTACGAGCAGTACTTC.

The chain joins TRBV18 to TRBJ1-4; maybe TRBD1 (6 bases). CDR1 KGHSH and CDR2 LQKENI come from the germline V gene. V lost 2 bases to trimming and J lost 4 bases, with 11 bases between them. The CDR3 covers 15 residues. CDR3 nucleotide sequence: TGTGCCAGCTCACCAATGACAGGCCGTAATGAAAAACTGTTTTTT. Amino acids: CASSPMTGRNEKLFF.

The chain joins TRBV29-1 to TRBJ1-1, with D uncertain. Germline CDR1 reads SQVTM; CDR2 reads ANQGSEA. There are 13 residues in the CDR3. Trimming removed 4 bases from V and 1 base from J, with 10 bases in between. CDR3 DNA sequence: TGCAGCGTTGCCGGACTCGGGAACACTGAAGCTTTCTTT. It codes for CSVAGLGNTEAFF.

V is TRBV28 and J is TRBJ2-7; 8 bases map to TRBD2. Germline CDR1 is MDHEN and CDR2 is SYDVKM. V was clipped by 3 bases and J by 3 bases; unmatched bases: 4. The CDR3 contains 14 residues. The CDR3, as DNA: TGTGCCAGCAGTTTCGAGCGGGAGTTCTACGAGCAGTACTTC. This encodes CASSFEREFYEQYF.